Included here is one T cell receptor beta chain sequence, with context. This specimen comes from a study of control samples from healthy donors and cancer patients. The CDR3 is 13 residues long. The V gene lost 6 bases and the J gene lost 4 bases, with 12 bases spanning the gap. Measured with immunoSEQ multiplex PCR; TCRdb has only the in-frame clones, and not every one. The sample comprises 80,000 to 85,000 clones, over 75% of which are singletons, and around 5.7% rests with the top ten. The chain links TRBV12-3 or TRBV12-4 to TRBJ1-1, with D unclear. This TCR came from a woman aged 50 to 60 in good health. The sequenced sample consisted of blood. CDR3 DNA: TGTGCCAGCAGCCTGCGGGGAAGCACTGAAGCTTTCTTT. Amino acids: CASSLRGSTEAFF.